Following are 10 T cell receptor beta chains from one sample sequenced in a study of blood T cell repertoires in COVID-19. Profiling relied on immunoSEQ multiplex PCR, and the TCRdb table lists in-frame clones only, not all of them. The sample includes 120,000 to 150,000 clones, approximately 87% of them seen just once. Sequencing used peripheral blood. These receptors all stem from a woman aged 45-65 years with active or convalescent COVID-19.

The genes are TRBV10-3 and TRBJ1-1; D may be TRBD1 (5 bases). The V gene's germline CDR1 is ENHRY and CDR2 SYGVKD. CDR3 size: 13 residues. V was cut by 6 bases and J by 1 base, with 9 bases left in between. The CDR3 DNA follows: TGTGCCATCAGCCTCGACAGGAACACTGAAGCTTTCTTT. This gives the protein CAISLDRNTEAFF.

In its sample, this clone was seen once. The chain employs TRBV6-1 and TRBJ1-2; D is ambiguous. CDR1 MNHNS and CDR2 SASEGT come from the germline V gene. This CDR3 has 13 residues. V lost 1 base and J 1 base, leaving 4 bases between the germline ends. The CDR3: CASSEDGNYGYTF. The CDR3 DNA follows: TGTGCCAGCAGTGAAGACGGTAACTATGGCTACACCTTC.

V gene TRBV19 combines with J gene TRBJ2-2, with 12 bases lining up with TRBD2. Germline lookup yields CDR1 LNHDA and CDR2 SQIVND (reference sequence). The CDR3 has 19 residues. The junction had 14 bases not matched to a gene; V was cut back by 4 bases and J by 5 bases. The CDR3 DNA follows: TGTGCCAGTAGTAGCCCCCCCAAGACTAGCGGGAGTTGGACCGGGGAGCTGTTTTTT. Translation gives CASSSPPKTSGSWTGELFF.

This CDR3 reads CASSLWGASGNEQFF. In DNA, the CDR3 is TGTGCCAGCAGCTTATGGGGGGCTAGCGGGAATGAGCAGTTCTTC. This chain links TRBV7-8 with TRBJ2-1; 8 bases line up with TRBD2. CDR3 length: 15 residues. CDR1 and CDR2 (germline): SGHVS, FQNEAQ. The V segment lost 2 bases and the J segment 7 bases; nucleotides outside the gene matches: 7.

The rearrangement uses TRBV15 and TRBJ1-3, with no clear D. This CDR3 is 14 amino acids long. Deletions cut 4 bases from V and 4 bases from J, with 11 bases between. The V gene's germline CDR1 is LNHNV and CDR2 YYDKDF (reference sequence). The CDR3 sequence: CATSTPSRGNTIYF. The CDR3 nucleotides are TGTGCCACCAGCACGCCCTCGAGGGGAAACACCATATATTTT.

This chain links TRBV3-1 (or the pseudogene TRBV3-2) with TRBJ2-3; 12 bases match TRBD2. Trimming at V came to 6 bases and at J to 4 bases, leaving 5 bases not matched to a gene. Per germline, CDR1 LGHDT and CDR2 YNNKEL (reference sequence). The length of the CDR3 is 15 residues. CDR3 sequence reads: CASRDLAGGPDTQYF. As DNA, the CDR3 is TGTGCCAGCAGGGATCTAGCGGGGGGGCCAGATACGCAGTATTTT.

This sequence joins TRBV7-2 and TRBJ2-7, with 12 positions matching TRBD1. Germline-derived CDR1 and CDR2 are SGHTA and FQGNSA. CDR3 length: 15 amino acids. The ends lost 5 bases at V and 6 bases at J; junction bases unmatched: 8. The CDR3 DNA reads TGTGCCAGCAGCCCGACGGGACAGGGGGCAGGCGAGCAGTACTTC. Protein sequence: CASSPTGQGAGEQYF.

The rearrangement uses TRBV27 and TRBJ1-1; D unclear. CDR3 length: 13 amino acids. Germline assignment: CDR1 MNHEY and CDR2 SMNVEV (reference sequence). V shed 3 bases and J shed 1 base, with 6 bases lying between them. CDR3 in amino acids: CASSFESNTEAFF. The CDR3, as DNA: TGTGCCAGCAGTTTCGAGTCGAACACTGAAGCTTTCTTT.

The rearrangement uses TRBV10-3 and TRBJ2-7; TRBD1 aligns across 7 bases. Germline-derived CDR1 and CDR2 are ENHRY and SYGVKD. The ends lost 8 bases at V and 5 bases at J; junction bases unmatched: 18. This CDR3 contains 16 residues. DNA of the CDR3: TGTGCCATCCGCCCTTCCGGGACAGAGACCCCTAACGAGCAGTACTTC. Its protein is CAIRPSGTETPNEQYF.

The V and J genes are TRBV5-6 and TRBJ1-1; no clear D. CDR3 length equals 12 residues. V was pared by 4 bases and J by 11 bases, with 15 bases between. From germline, CDR1 is SGHDT and CDR2 YYEEEE. CDR3 in DNA: TGTGCCAGCAGCCTATTCGGGAGTAAGGCTTTCTTT. Protein sequence: CASSLFGSKAFF.